The rows below give T cell receptor beta chains drawn from one sample of a study of T cell clusters in autoimmune cytopenias. Each CDR3 protein gets one entry in TCRdb, which reprocessed the multiplex PCR reads and gives no DNA. The table lists 6,000 to 9,000 distinct CDR3 sequences, with approximately 15% in the top ten. The specimen sequenced was peripheral blood. These receptors all come from a human donor with an autoimmune cytopenia or autoimmune hepatitis (not recorded which). CDR3s include the opening cysteine and the closing phenylalanine or tryptophan. Rows may omit the clone size; those that give it use once, few, many or a size class.

j_call: TRBJ2-2
clone_size: .
v_call: TRBV12-3/TRBV12-4
cdr3_length: 13
cdr3_aa: CASSSLATGELFF

j_call: TRBJ1-2
clone_size: .
v_call: TRBV30
cdr3_length: 15
cdr3_aa: CAWVLPGNLNYGYTF

j_call: TRBJ2-7
clone_size: medium-sized
v_call: TRBV19
cdr3_length: 16
cdr3_aa: CASSPLLAGAPGEQYF

j_call: TRBJ2-7
clone_size: .
v_call: TRBV6-2/TRBV6-3
cdr3_length: 14
cdr3_aa: CASHLSGKHYEQYF

j_call: TRBJ2-5
clone_size: .
v_call: TRBV11-1
cdr3_length: 15
cdr3_aa: CASSISGGAQETQYF

j_call: TRBJ2-2
clone_size: large
v_call: TRBV29-1
cdr3_length: 15
cdr3_aa: CSVGGDTENTGELFF

j_call: TRBJ2-7
clone_size: medium-sized
v_call: TRBV19
cdr3_length: 14
cdr3_aa: CASTGTVGPYEQYF

j_call: TRBJ2-7
clone_size: .
v_call: TRBV18
cdr3_length: 15
cdr3_aa: CASSRTVGATYEQYF

j_call: TRBJ2-7
clone_size: .
v_call: TRBV15
cdr3_length: 13
cdr3_aa: CATSTQLAAEQYF

j_call: TRBJ1-5
clone_size: .
v_call: TRBV6-5
cdr3_length: 15
cdr3_aa: CASRDTGRRNQPQHF

j_call: TRBJ2-7
clone_size: .
v_call: TRBV12-3/TRBV12-4
cdr3_length: 15
cdr3_aa: CASSARGEGGREQYF

j_call: TRBJ2-7
clone_size: .
v_call: TRBV6-5
cdr3_length: 13
cdr3_aa: CASSEVGPYEQYF

j_call: TRBJ1-3
clone_size: .
v_call: TRBV19
cdr3_length: 13
cdr3_aa: CASTVATGNTIYF

j_call: TRBJ1-2
clone_size: .
v_call: TRBV6-5
cdr3_length: 13
cdr3_aa: CASSTTNGGGYTF

j_call: TRBJ1-5
clone_size: medium-sized
v_call: TRBV6-5
cdr3_length: 13
cdr3_aa: CASSYREGQPQHF

j_call: TRBJ2-3
clone_size: .
v_call: TRBV12-3/TRBV12-4
cdr3_length: 13
cdr3_aa: CASSLLAGDTQYF

j_call: TRBJ2-3
clone_size: .
v_call: TRBV7-2
cdr3_length: 17
cdr3_aa: CASSLMVKRGGSDTQYF

j_call: TRBJ2-1
clone_size: medium-sized
v_call: TRBV29-1
cdr3_length: 14
cdr3_aa: CSVRGESSYNEQFF

j_call: TRBJ2-3
clone_size: .
v_call: TRBV19
cdr3_length: 16
cdr3_aa: CASRPSGRVATDTQYF

j_call: TRBJ2-2
clone_size: .
v_call: TRBV18
cdr3_length: 12
cdr3_aa: CASSPNTGELFF

j_call: TRBJ2-3
clone_size: medium-sized
v_call: TRBV15
cdr3_length: 20
cdr3_aa: CATSRAAGWDYGASTDTQYF

j_call: TRBJ2-1
clone_size: .
v_call: TRBV15
cdr3_length: 15
cdr3_aa: CATSTGTSGGYEQFF

j_call: TRBJ2-1
clone_size: .
v_call: TRBV30
cdr3_length: 16
cdr3_aa: CAWSVRLGRGGNEQFF

j_call: TRBJ2-7
clone_size: .
v_call: TRBV6-5
cdr3_length: 15
cdr3_aa: CASSPNTGQSYEQYF

j_call: TRBJ2-2
clone_size: .
v_call: TRBV5-6
cdr3_length: 14
cdr3_aa: CASSLRHLTGELFF

j_call: TRBJ2-2
clone_size: medium-sized
v_call: TRBV29-1
cdr3_length: 12
cdr3_aa: CSVERTPQELFF

j_call: TRBJ1-3
clone_size: .
v_call: TRBV13
cdr3_length: 18
cdr3_aa: CASSFSSGTGVSGNTIYF